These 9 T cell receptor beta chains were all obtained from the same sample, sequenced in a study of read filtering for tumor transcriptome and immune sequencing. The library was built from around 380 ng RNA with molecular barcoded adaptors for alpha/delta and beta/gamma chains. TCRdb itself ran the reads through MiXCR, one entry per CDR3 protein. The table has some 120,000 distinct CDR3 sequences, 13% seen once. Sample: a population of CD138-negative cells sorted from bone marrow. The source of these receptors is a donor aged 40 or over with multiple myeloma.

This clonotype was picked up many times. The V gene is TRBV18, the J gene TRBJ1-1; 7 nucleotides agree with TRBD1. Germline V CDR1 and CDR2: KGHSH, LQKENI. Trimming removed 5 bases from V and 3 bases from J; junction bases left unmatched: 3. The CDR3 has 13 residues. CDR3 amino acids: CASSRGLDTEAFF. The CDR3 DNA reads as TGTGCCAGCTCAAGGGGGCTGGACACTGAAGCTTTCTTT. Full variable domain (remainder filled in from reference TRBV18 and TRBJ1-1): NAGVMQNPRHLVRRRGQEARLRCSPMKGHSHVYWYRQLPEEGLKFMVYLQKENIIDESGMPKERFSAEFPKEGPSILRIQQVVRGDSAAYFCASSRGLDTEAFFGQGTRLTVV.

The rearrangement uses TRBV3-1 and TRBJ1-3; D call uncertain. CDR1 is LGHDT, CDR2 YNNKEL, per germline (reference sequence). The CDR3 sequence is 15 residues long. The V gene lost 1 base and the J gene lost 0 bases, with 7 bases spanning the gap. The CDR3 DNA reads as TGTGCCAGCAGCCAAGCAGCCATCTCTGGAAACACCATATATTTT. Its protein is CASSQAAISGNTIYF. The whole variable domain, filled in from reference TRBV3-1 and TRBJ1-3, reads DTAVSQTPKYLVTQMGNDKSIKCEQNLGHDTMYWYKQDSKKFLKIMFSYNNKELIINETVPNRFSPKSPDKAHLNLHINSLELGDSAVYFCASSQAAISGNTIYFGEGSWLTVV.

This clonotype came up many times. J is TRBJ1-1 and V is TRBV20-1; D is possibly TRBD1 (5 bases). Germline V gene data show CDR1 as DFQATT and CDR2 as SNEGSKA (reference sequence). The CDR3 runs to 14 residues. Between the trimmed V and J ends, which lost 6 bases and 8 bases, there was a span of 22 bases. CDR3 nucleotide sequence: TGCAGTGCCCAATCACGGGGGAGAGCTCAAGAAGCTTTCTTT. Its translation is CSAQSRGRAQEAFF.

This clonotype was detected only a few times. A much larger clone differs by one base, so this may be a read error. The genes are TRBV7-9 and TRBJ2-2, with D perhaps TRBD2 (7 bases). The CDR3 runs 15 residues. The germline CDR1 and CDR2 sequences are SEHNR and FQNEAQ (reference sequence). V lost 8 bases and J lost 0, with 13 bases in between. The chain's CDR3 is CASSGGGANTGELFF. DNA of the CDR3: TGTGCCAGCTCCGGCGGGGGCGCGAACACCGGGGAGCTGTTTTTT.

This CDR3 reads CATSRDLAGAGNEQFF. The CDR3 DNA reads as TGTGCCACCAGCAGAGATCTTGCGGGGGCTGGGAATGAGCAGTTCTTC. The chain carries TRBV15 and TRBJ2-1, with D possibly matching TRBD2 (7 bases). CDR1 is LNHNV, CDR2 YYDKDF, per germline (reference sequence). The CDR3 runs to 16 residues. Trimming pared 0 bases from V and 7 bases from J, leaving 16 bases between.

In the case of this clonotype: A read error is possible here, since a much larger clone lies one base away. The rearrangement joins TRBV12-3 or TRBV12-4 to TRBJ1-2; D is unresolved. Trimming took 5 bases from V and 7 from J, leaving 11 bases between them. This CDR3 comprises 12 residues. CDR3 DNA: TGTGCCAGCAGTCCTGGGGAGGTTGGCTACACCTTC. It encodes CASSPGEVGYTF.

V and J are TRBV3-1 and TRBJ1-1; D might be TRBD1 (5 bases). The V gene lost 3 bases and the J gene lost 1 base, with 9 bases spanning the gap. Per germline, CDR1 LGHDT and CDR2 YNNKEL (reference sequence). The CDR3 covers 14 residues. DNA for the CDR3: TGTGCCAGCAGCCAGGGACTGCCGAACACTGAAGCTTTCTTT. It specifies CASSQGLPNTEAFF.

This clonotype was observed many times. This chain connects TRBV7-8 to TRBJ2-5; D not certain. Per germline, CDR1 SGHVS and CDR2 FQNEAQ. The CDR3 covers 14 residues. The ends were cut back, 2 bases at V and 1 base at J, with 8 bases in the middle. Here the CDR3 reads CASSLSRVQETQYF. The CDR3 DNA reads TGTGCCAGCAGCTTAAGCCGGGTCCAAGAGACCCAGTACTTC.

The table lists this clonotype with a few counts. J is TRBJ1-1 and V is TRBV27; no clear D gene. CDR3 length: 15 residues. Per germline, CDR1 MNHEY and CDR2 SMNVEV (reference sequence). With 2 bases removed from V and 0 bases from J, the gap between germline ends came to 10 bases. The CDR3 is CASSLDGRLNTEAFF. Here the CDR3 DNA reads TGTGCCAGCAGTTTAGACGGTCGATTGAACACTGAAGCTTTCTTT.